Here is one T cell receptor beta chain with its context. The antigen this receptor binds is unknown. Base qualities are not provided; no much larger clone lies one nucleotide away. This entry is derived from a study of T cell changes during pregnancy in multiple sclerosis (dated by TCRdb to between 2018 and 2021). For context, the study as a whole: In women with multiple sclerosis, the researchers looked at how the T cell repertoire shifted as pregnancy progressed.

Library preparation used the immunoSEQ multiplex PCR assay. Here the immuneACCESS table is served through TCRdb, limited to in-frame sequences with V and J called. Missing clones are a known gap in these copies; in checked studies unresolved V genes cover under half, and the rest lacks a known reason. This sample gives around 44,000 clones in total; 90% to 95% of them show up just once. Roughly 8.1% of the sample comes from the top ten. The CDR3 holds 14 amino acids from the cysteine to the phenylalanine. Left in the record is the CDR3 DNA by itself, 42 bases read in frame from the first base. Via the germline V gene (reference sequence), CDR1 is LNHDA and CDR2 SQIVND. V ends up 9 bases short and J 8 bases short, with an unmatched junction base count of 11.

The TCR comes from a female donor with multiple sclerosis, enrolled in a pregnancy study. The sequence joins TRBV19 to TRBJ1-4; the central 8 bases match TRBD1. The material sequenced was CD8+ T cells from peripheral blood mononuclear cells, taken in the third trimester of pregnancy. Read as DNA, the sequence is TGTGCCAGCATCGACAGGGGTCGGGAGGAAAAACTGTTTTTT. Translation gives CASIDRGREEKLFF.